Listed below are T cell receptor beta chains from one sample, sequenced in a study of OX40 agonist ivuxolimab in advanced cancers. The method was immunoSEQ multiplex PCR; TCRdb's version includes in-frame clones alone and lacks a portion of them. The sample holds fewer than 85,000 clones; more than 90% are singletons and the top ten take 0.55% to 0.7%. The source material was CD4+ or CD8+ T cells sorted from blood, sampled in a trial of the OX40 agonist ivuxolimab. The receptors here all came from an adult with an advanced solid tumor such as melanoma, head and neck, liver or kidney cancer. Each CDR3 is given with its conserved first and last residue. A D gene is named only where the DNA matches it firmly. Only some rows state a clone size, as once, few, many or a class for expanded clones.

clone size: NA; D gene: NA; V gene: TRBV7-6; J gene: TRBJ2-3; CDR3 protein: CASSLATRGDTQYF; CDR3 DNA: TGTGCCAGCAGCTTAGCGACTAGAGGAGATACGCAGTATTTT
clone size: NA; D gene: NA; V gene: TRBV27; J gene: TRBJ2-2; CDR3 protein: CASRDLGDTGELFF; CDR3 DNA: TGTGCCAGTCGGGACCTTGGGGACACCGGGGAGCTGTTTTTT
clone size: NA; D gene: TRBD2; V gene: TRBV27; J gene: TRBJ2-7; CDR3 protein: CASRSLSSGPYEQYF; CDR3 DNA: TGTGCCAGCAGATCCTTGAGTAGCGGGCCTTACGAGCAGTACTTC
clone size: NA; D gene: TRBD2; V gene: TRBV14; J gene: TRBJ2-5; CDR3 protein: CASSQDSPFAGEEGETQYF; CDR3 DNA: TGTGCCAGCAGCCAAGATAGTCCTTTTGCGGGAGAAGAAGGGGAGACCCAGTACTTC
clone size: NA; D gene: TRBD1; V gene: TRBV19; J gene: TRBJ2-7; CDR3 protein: CASSISTGGSYEQYF; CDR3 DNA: TGTGCCAGTAGTATCTCTACAGGGGGCTCCTACGAGCAGTACTTC
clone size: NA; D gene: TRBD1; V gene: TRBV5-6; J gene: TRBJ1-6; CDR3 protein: CASSPTTGQGFSPLHF; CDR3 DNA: TGTGCCAGCAGCCCCACGACGGGACAGGGCTTTTCACCCCTCCACTTT
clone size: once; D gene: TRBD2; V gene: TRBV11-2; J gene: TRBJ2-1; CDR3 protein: CASSLGSSGRRNEQFF; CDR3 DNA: TGTGCCAGCAGCTTAGGTTCAAGCGGGAGACGGAATGAGCAGTTCTTC
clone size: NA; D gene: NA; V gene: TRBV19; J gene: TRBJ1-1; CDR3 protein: CASSLQGNTEAFF; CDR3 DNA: TGTGCCAGTAGCCTACAGGGTAACACTGAAGCTTTCTTT
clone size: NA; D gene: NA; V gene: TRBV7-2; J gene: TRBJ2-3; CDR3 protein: CASSLQDPTDTQYF; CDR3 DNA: TGTGCCAGCAGCCTACAGGATCCGACAGATACGCAGTATTTT
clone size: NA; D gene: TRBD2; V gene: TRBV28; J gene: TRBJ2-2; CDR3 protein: CASSFSGRGGTGELFF; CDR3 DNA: TGTGCCAGCAGTTTCTCGGGGCGCGGGGGCACCGGGGAGCTGTTTTTT
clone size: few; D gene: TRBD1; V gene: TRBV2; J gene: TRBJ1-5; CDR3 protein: CASSEPGQGAYQPQHF; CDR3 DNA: TGTGCCAGCAGTGAACCGGGACAGGGGGCATATCAGCCCCAGCATTTT
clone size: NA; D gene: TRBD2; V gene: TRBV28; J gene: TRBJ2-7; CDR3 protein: CASSLPSGSSYEQYF; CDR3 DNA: TGTGCCAGCAGTTTACCTAGCGGGAGCTCCTACGAGCAGTACTTC
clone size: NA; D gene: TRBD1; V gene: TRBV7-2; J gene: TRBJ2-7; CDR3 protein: CASTKGDRVMYEQYF; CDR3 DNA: TGTGCCAGCACGAAGGGGGACAGGGTAATGTACGAGCAGTACTTC
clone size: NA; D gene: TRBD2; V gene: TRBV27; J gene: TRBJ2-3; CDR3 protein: CASSLWVAGAGDTQYF; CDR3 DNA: TGTGCCAGCAGTCTGTGGGTAGCGGGAGCGGGAGATACGCAGTATTTT
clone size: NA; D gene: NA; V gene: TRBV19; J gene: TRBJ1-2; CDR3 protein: CASRKDEANYGYTF; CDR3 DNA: TGTGCCAGTAGGAAGGACGAGGCTAACTATGGCTACACCTTC
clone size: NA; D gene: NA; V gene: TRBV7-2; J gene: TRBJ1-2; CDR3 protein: CASSPGEGGARSYTF; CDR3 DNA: TGTGCCAGCAGCCCAGGGGAGGGGGGCGCCAGAAGCTACACCTTC
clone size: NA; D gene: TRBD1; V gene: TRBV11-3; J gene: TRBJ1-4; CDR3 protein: CASSSTGREKLFF; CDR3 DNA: TGTGCCAGCAGCTCGACAGGGCGTGAAAAACTGTTTTTT
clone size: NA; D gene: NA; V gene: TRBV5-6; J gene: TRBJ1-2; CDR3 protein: CASSLSTGRGGYTF; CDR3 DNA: TGTGCCAGCAGCTTGTCCACAGGGAGGGGTGGCTACACCTTC
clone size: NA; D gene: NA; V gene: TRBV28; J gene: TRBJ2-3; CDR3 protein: CASRRWGGVARTDTQYF; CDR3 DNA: TGTGCCAGCAGACGCTGGGGGGGCGTGGCCCGCACAGATACGCAGTATTTT
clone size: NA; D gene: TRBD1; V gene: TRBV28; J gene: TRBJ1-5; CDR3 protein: CASRRQGEPQHF; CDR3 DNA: TGTGCCAGCAGACGACAGGGCGAGCCCCAGCATTTT
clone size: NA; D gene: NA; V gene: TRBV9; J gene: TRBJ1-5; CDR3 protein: CASSVVSVNQPQHF; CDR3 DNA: TGTGCCAGCAGCGTAGTGTCGGTCAATCAGCCCCAGCATTTT
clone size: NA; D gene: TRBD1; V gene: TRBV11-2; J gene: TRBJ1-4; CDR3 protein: CASSPRQGRTILFF; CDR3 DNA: TGTGCCAGCAGCCCCAGACAGGGAAGAACGATTTTGTTTTTT
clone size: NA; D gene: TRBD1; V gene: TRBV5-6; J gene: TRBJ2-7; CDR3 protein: CASSLFRTGGSYEQYF; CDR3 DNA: TGTGCCAGCAGCTTGTTCAGGACAGGGGGGTCCTACGAGCAGTACTTC
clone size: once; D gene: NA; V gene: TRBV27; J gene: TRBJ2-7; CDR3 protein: CASRSTGKTIGFSYEQYF; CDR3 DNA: TGTGCCAGCAGGTCCACCGGCAAGACTATTGGTTTCTCCTACGAGCAGTACTTC
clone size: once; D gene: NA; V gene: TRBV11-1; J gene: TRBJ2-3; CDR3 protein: CASSTRGGHFWDTQYF; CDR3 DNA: TGTGCCAGCAGCACGCGGGGTGGACATTTCTGGGATACGCAGTATTTT
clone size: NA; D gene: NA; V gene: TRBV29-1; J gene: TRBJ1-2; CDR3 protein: CSVAPMGGGSSYTF; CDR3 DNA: TGCAGCGTTGCCCCCATGGGCGGGGGCTCCAGCTACACCTTC
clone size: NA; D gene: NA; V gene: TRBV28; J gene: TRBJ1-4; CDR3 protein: CASSLLQGPLFF; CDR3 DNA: TGTGCCAGCAGTTTACTACAGGGTCCACTGTTTTTT
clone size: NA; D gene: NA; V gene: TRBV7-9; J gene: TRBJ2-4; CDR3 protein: CASSLFKNIQYF; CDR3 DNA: TGTGCCAGCAGCCTATTCAAAAACATTCAGTACTTC
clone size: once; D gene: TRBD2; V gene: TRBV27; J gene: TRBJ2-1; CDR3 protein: CASSPPASGSGNEQFF; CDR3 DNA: TGTGCCAGCAGCCCCCCCGCTAGCGGGAGTGGAAATGAGCAGTTCTTC
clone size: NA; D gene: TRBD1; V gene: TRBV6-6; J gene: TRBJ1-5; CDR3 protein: CASRNRQGGNQPQHF; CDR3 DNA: TGTGCCAGCAGAAACCGACAGGGGGGCAATCAGCCCCAGCATTTT
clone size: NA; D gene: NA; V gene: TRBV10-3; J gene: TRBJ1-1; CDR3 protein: CAIRGDTEAFF; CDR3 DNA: TGTGCCATCAGGGGCGACACTGAAGCTTTCTTT
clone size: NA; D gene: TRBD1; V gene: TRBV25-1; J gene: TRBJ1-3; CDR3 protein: CASHERTGISSGNTIYF; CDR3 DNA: TGTGCCAGCCACGAACGGACAGGGATCAGCTCTGGAAACACCATATATTTT
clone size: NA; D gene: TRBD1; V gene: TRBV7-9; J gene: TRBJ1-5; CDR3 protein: CASTLTGQPLKPQHF; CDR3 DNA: TGTGCCAGCACCTTAACGGGACAGCCTCTGAAGCCCCAGCATTTT
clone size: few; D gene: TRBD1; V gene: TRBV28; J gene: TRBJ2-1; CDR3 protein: CASSFAGTVSYNEQFF; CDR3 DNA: TGTGCCAGCAGTTTTGCCGGGACAGTCTCCTACAATGAGCAGTTCTTC
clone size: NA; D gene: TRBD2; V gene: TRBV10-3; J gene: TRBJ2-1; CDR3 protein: CAMAGTSGYNEQFF; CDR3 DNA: TGTGCCATGGCCGGGACTAGCGGGTACAATGAGCAGTTCTTC